This T cell receptor (beta chain) is from a study of long-term antiretroviral therapy in people with HIV. The assay, immunoSEQ v3.0, was run at survey level. Profiled with immunoSEQ multiplex PCR; TCRdb holds only in-frame clones, not every one. Among approximately 35,000 clones, about 93% were seen once, and the ten largest hold 3% to 4.5%. Per germline, CDR1 MNHEY and CDR2 SMNVEV (reference sequence). This CDR3 region has 15 residues. V was trimmed by 5 bases and J by 5 bases, leaving 16 bases between them. The chain couples TRBV27 to TRBJ1-5; possibly TRBD1 for D (6 bases). The source is a woman in her 50s with HIV. The starting material was unsorted PBMCs, obtained 4.1 years after starting antiretroviral therapy. CDR3 amino acids: CASSRDTLGHQPQHF. DNA for the CDR3: TGTGCCAGCAGTCGGGACACCCTAGGTCATCAGCCCCAGCATTTT.